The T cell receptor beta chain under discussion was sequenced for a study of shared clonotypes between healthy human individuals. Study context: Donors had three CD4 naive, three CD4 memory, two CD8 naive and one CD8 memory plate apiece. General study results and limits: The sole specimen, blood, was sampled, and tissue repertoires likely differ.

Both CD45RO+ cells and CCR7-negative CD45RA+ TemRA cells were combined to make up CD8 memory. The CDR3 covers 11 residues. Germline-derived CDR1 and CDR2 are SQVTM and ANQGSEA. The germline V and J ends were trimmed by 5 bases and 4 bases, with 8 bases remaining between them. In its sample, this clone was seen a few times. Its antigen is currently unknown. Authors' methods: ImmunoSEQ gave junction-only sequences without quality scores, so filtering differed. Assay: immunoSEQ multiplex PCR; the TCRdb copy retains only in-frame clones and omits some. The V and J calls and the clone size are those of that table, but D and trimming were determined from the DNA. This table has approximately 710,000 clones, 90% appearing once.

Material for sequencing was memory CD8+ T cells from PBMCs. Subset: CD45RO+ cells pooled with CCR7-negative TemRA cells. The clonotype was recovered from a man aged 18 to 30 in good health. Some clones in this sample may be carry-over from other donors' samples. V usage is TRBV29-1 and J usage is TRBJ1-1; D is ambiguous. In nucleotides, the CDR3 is TGCAGCGTTCCCTCCGGCACTGAAGCTTTCTTT. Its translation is CSVPSGTEAFF.